This T cell receptor beta chain was observed in a study of graft-versus-host responses after intestinal transplantation. About the research overall: Isolated intestinal, liver-intestinal, or multivisceral transplants were what recipients had.

Overall study findings and caveats: Patients with graft-donor T cell macrochimerism had high graft-versus-host to host-versus-graft clonal ratios in allografts. Peak levels of circulating GvH clones tracked with early post-transplant HvG declines.

There are a few counts of this clone. Its specificity is not known. CDR1 is SEHNR and CDR2 is FQNEAQ in the germline V gene (reference sequence). CDR3 length equals 17 residues. V was cut by 2 bases and J by 5 bases, with 19 bases left in between. TCRdb's table, derived via immunoSEQ multiplex PCR, lists solely in-frame clones and lacks some. Of about 9,600 clones in the sample, about 75% are singletons; the top ten hold 20%. The graft tissue was processed, and this released both intraepithelial and lamina propria lymphocytes. The chain carries TRBV7-9 and TRBJ2-1; D possibly uses TRBD1 or TRBD2 (5 bases each). This clonotype was obtained from a human patient who received an intestinal transplant, so some T cells may come from the graft donor. The sequencing used ileum tissue, collected about 440 days after intestinal transplantation. CDR3 nucleotides: TGTGCCAGCAGCTTAAGGGGCCCCGGGGACCCTAACAATGAGCAGTTCTTC. This codes for CASSLRGPGDPNNEQFF. Drawing the rest from reference TRBV7-9 and TRBJ2-1, the complete variable domain is DTGVSQNPRHKITKRGQNVTFRCDPISEHNRLYWYRQTLGQGPEFLTYFQNEAQLEKSRLLSDRFSAERPKGSFSTLEIQRTEQGDSAMYLCASSLRGPGDPNNEQFFGPGTRLTVL.